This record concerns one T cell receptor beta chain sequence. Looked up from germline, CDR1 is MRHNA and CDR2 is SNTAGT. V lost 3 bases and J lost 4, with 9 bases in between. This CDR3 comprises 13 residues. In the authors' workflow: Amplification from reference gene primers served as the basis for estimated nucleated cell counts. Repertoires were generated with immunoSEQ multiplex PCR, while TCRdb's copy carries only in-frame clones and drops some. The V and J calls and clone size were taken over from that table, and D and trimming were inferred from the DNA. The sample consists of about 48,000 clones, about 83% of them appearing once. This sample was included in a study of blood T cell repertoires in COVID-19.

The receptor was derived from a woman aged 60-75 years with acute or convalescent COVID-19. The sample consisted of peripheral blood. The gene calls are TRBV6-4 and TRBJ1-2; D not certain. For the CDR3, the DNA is TGTGCCAGCAGTGAATCTCCCTTCTATGGCTACACCTTC. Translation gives CASSESPFYGYTF.